This T cell receptor beta chain was retrieved from a study of identifying expanded T cells in peripheral blood (dated by TCRdb to about 2019). Background on the whole study: Technical replicates were generated by sequencing separate aliquots of the same genomic DNA pool, and four replicates were compared pairwise. General conclusions and limits of the study: Between technical replicates the binomial model flagged approximately 1.1 differentially abundant clones, whereas over roughly 2 weeks the binomial model flagged about 16.4 and over approximately 4 weeks 19 to 20. It was expected by the authors that biological variance in healthy repertoires might increase further over much longer intervals, such as months to years. Variance in clone template counts between approximately 2-week samples significantly increased with total template count across all healthy donors. Across all healthy-donor time intervals, the beta-binomial model significantly lowered both the number of clones called differentially abundant and the false-positive rate.

The CDR3, cysteine through phenylalanine, is 14 amino acids long. Only the CDR3 DNA is retained, 42 bases long and in frame from the first base. Deletion took 0 bases off V and 5 bases off J, with a span of 10 bases between the germline ends. CDR1 LNHNV and CDR2 YYDKDF were looked up in the germline V gene (reference sequence). In regard to this clone: The specificity of this receptor is unknown. One base away there is no much larger clone; base qualities are not given. In the same sample, other DNA sequences code for this CDR3.

No immune events, such as infections, were documented for the healthy donors during the collection period. Blood repertoires from healthy donors were used as a training cohort for calibrating time-dependent variance in a beta-binomial model of differential abundance of T-cell clones. There were around 10 healthy donors in the training cohort, of whom 3 were female and 7 were male. An age range of roughly 25 to 65 years, with an average of about 45 years, was recorded for the donors. Whole blood, obtained from a commercial supplier, was collected from each healthy donor at three time points spaced approximately two weeks apart. For immunosequencing, genomic DNA was extracted from whole blood that had not been sorted. The immunoSEQ Assay, which uses bias-controlled multiplex PCR amplification of genomic DNA, was used to profile TCRbeta CDR3 regions. Processing in the source paper ran as follows. The absolute abundance of each unique TCRbeta CDR3 region was quantified after sequences were collapsed and filtered. Two models were used to test differential abundance: a binomial model (Fisher-equivalent) and a beta-binomial model that adds time-dependent variance fitted from healthy donors. Clones with fewer than 5 combined templates were excluded, and clones with Benjamini-Hochberg FDR below 0.01 were called differentially abundant. Using the form v = (b*log(k)+a)^2, the beta-binomial variance was modeled as a function of the total template count across the two samples. The source is immuneACCESS, and TCRdb retained only in-frame sequences with V and J called. Part of the clones is not carried over; for the studies checked, unresolved V genes explain less than half of this, and the remainder is unexplained. V, J and clone size derive from that table, while D and trimming were established from the DNA sequence. The sample includes some 99,000 clones, with about 87% observed a single time. The ten largest account for 8% to 9% of the sample.

Sequencing was done on a sample of blood. The receptor was isolated from a person aged 18 to 70 in good health. This chain joins TRBV15 to TRBJ1-1, and perhaps TRBD1 as D gene, on 6 matching bases. The CDR3 has the sequence CATSRDLRGTEAFF. The DNA sequence is given as TGTGCCACCAGCAGAGATCTAAGGGGGACTGAAGCTTTCTTT.